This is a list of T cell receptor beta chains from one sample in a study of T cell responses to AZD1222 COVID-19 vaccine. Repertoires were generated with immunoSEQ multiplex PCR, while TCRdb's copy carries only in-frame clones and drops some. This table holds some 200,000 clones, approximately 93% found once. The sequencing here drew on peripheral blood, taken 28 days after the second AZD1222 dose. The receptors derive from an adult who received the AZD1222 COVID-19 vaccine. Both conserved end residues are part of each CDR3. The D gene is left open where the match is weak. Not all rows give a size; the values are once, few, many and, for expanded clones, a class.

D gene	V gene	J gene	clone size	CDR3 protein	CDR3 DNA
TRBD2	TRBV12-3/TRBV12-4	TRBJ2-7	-	CASTLAGFYEQYF	TGTGCCAGCACGTTAGCGGGATTCTACGAGCAGTACTTC
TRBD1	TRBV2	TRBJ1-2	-	CAILQGQGGGYGYTF	TGTGCCATCTTGCAAGGACAGGGCGGGGGGTATGGCTACACCTTC
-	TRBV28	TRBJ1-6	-	CASSLIGFRAPTNSPLHF	TGTGCCAGCAGTTTGATAGGATTTAGGGCACCGACTAATTCACCCCTCCACTTT
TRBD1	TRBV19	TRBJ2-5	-	CASSVPGQGLGTQYF	TGTGCCAGTAGTGTTCCGGGACAGGGTCTAGGGACCCAGTACTTC
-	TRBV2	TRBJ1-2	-	CASSEAVELGTF	TGTGCCAGCAGTGAAGCTGTGGAGTTAGGCACCTTC
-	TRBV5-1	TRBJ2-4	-	CASSWDFTMGNIQYF	TGCGCCAGCAGCTGGGACTTTACCATGGGGAACATTCAGTACTTC
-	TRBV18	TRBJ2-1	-	CASSHSYNEQFF	TGTGCCAGCTCACACTCCTACAATGAGCAGTTCTTC
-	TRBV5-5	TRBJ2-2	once	CASSLLPDSNTGELFF	TGTGCCAGCAGCTTGCTTCCGGACTCAAACACCGGGGAGCTGTTTTTT
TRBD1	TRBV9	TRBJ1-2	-	CASSAPRDRGFYGYTF	TGTGCCAGCAGCGCCCCGAGGGACAGGGGGTTCTACGGCTACACCTTC
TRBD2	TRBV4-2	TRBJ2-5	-	CASSHATSGPQETQYF	TGTGCCAGCAGCCATGCGACTAGCGGGCCCCAAGAGACCCAGTACTTC
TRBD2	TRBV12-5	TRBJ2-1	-	CASGLAGVSEQFF	TGTGCTAGTGGCCTAGCGGGAGTAAGTGAGCAGTTCTTC
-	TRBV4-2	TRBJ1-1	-	CASSQAGPGAEAFF	TGTGCCAGCAGCCAAGCGGGGCCAGGGGCAGAAGCTTTCTTT
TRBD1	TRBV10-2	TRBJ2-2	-	CALQRQGGGELFF	TGCGCCCTACAGCGACAGGGGGGCGGGGAGCTGTTTTTT
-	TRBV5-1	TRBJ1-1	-	CASSWGNSPAPGWDTEAFF	TGCGCCAGCAGCTGGGGGAACAGCCCGGCACCGGGCTGGGACACTGAAGCTTTCTTT
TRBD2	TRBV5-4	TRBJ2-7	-	CASSLSSGRRNYYEQYF	TGTGCCAGCAGCTTGAGTAGCGGGAGACGGAATTACTACGAGCAGTACTTC
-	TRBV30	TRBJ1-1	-	CAWEKSRNTEAFF	TGTGCCTGGGAAAAATCAAGGAACACTGAAGCTTTCTTT
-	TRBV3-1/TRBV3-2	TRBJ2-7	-	CASSPTSSYEQYF	TGTGCCAGCAGCCCCACTAGCTCCTACGAGCAGTACTTC
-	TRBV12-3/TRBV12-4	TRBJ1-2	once	CASARRYYGYTF	TGTGCCAGTGCCAGGAGATACTATGGCTACACCTTC
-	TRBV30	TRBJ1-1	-	CAWSGNRELAFF	TGTGCCTGGAGTGGAAACAGGGAGTTGGCTTTCTTT
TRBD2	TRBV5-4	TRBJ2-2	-	CASSLILAGGPGNTGELFF	TGTGCCAGCAGCTTGATCCTAGCGGGAGGGCCCGGGAACACCGGGGAGCTGTTTTTT
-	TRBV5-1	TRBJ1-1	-	CASSWNRDTEAFF	TGCGCCAGCAGCTGGAACAGAGACACTGAAGCTTTCTTT
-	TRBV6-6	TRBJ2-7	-	CASSYSRGAGSDEQYF	TGTGCCAGCAGTTACTCCCGAGGTGCAGGGTCGGACGAGCAGTACTTC
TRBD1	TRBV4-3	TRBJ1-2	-	CASSRERGDRTYGYTF	TGCGCCAGCAGCCGAGAGAGAGGGGACAGGACCTATGGCTACACCTTC
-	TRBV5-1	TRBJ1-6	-	CASSLGGTSPYNSPLHF	TGCGCCAGCAGCTTGGGGGGGACGAGCCCCTATAATTCACCCCTCCACTTT
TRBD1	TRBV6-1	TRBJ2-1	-	CASSDSDRGGLVVHEQFF	TGTGCCAGCAGTGATTCTGACAGGGGAGGATTGGTAGTCCATGAGCAGTTCTTC
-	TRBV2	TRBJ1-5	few	CASRHGGVVNQPQHF	TGTGCCAGCCGCCATGGAGGGGTGGTCAATCAGCCCCAGCATTTT
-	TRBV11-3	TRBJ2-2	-	CASSLVPSILTGELFF	TGTGCCAGCAGCTTAGTTCCTAGCATACTCACCGGGGAGCTGTTTTTT
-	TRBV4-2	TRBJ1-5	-	CASSHPTRGQPQHF	TGTGCCAGCAGCCACCCCACCCGGGGTCAGCCCCAGCATTTT
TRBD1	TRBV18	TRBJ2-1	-	CASSPGGSLRHEQFF	TGTGCCAGCTCCCCAGGGGGTTCCCTGCGACATGAGCAGTTCTTC
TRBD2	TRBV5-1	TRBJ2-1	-	CASSLVVAGNNEQFF	TGCGCCAGCAGCTTGGTGGTAGCGGGTAACAATGAGCAGTTCTTC
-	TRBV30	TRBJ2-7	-	CAWTTSIYEQYF	TGTGCCTGGACAACTAGCATCTACGAGCAGTACTTC
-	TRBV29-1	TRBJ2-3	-	CSVERGGLEDTQYF	TGCAGCGTTGAGCGCGGAGGGCTTGAGGATACGCAGTATTTT
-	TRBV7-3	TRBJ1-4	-	CASSFRGGNEKLFF	TGTGCCAGCAGCTTTAGGGGTGGTAATGAAAAACTGTTTTTT
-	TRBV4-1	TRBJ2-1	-	CASSQDRVAPHNEQFF	TGCGCCAGCAGCCAAGATCGAGTAGCGCCTCACAATGAGCAGTTCTTC
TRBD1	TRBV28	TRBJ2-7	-	CASRSETGGAYEQYF	TGTGCCAGCAGGTCGGAAACAGGGGGCGCTTACGAGCAGTACTTC
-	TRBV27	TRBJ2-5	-	CASSPWGTPETQYF	TGTGCCAGCAGCCCCTGGGGGACTCCAGAGACCCAGTACTTC
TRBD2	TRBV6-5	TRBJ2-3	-	CASNPSGFTDTQYF	TGTGCCAGCAATCCTAGCGGGTTCACAGATACGCAGTATTTT
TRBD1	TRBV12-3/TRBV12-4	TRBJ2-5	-	CASSSTGTETQYF	TGTGCCAGCAGTTCGACAGGGACGGAGACCCAGTACTTC
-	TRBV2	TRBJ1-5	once	CASRVQGNQPQHF	TGTGCCAGCAGGGTTCAGGGGAATCAGCCCCAGCATTTT
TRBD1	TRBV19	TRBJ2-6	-	CASSDRAGANVLTF	TGTGCCAGTAGTGACAGGGCCGGGGCCAACGTCCTGACTTTC
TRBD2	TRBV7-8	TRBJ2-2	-	CASRGLAGNTGELFF	TGTGCCAGCAGAGGACTAGCGGGGAACACCGGGGAGCTGTTTTTT
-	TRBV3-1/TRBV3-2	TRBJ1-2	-	CASSQVATGGYTF	TGTGCCAGCAGCCAAGTTGCGACCGGCGGCTACACCTTC
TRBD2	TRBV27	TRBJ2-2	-	CASSLGGSNTGELFF	TGTGCCAGCAGTTTGGGCGGGAGTAACACCGGGGAGCTGTTTTTT
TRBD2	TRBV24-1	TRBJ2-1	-	CATRASGTSGYNEQFF	TGTGCCACCAGAGCCTCAGGGACTAGCGGTTACAATGAGCAGTTCTTC
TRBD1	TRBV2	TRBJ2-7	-	CASRQGEAYEQYF	TGTGCCAGCAGACAGGGGGAAGCCTACGAGCAGTACTTC
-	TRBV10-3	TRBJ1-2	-	CAISERERAGYTF	TGTGCCATCAGTGAAAGGGAAAGGGCTGGCTACACCTTC
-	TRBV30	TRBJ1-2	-	CARTRAGLNYGYTF	TGTGCCCGAACTCGAGCAGGGCTTAACTATGGCTACACCTTC
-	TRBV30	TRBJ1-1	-	CAWSVEALNTEAFF	TGTGCCTGGAGTGTAGAAGCGCTGAACACTGAAGCTTTCTTT
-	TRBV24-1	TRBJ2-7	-	CATSDLQTDSNEEQYF	TGTGCCACCAGTGATTTGCAAACAGACAGCAACGAGGAGCAGTACTTC
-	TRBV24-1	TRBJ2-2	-	CATSDPGTNNTGELFF	TGTGCCACCAGTGATCCCGGGACAAACAACACCGGGGAGCTGTTTTTT
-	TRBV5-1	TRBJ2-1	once	CASSEGTGFEQFF	TGCGCCAGCAGCGAGGGCACAGGGTTTGAGCAGTTCTTC
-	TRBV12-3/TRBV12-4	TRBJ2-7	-	CASSLGHGYEQYF	TGTGCCAGCAGTTTAGGACACGGATACGAGCAGTACTTC
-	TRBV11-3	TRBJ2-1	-	CASSDRTAGNEQFF	TGTGCCAGCAGCGACAGGACAGCAGGGAATGAGCAGTTCTTC
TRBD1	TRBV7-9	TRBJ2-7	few	CASSWDRVSSYEQYF	TGTGCCAGCAGTTGGGACAGGGTGAGCTCCTACGAGCAGTACTTC
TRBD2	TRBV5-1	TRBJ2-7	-	CASSSGLAGYEQYF	TGCGCCAGCAGCTCAGGACTAGCCGGATACGAGCAGTACTTC